This TCR beta chain originates from a study of CD8+CD57+ T cells in acquired aplastic anemia. Study-level information: Sorted CD4+ and CD8+ cells yielded DNA averaging about 3.2 ug. As sequenced from healthy donors, CD4+ cells averaged about 10.8 million reads. Whole-study findings and limits: Significant differences in CD8+ Simpson's diversity were not observed between patients and controls. The same twenty-nine CD8+ CDR3 sequences occurred in patients and in controls.

TCR beta VDJ and CDR3 profiles were obtained from a genomic DNA template. MiXCR, run by TCRdb on the reads, gives a single entry per CDR3 protein. The profile covers a few hundred thousand distinct CDR3 sequences, with roughly 55% appearing a single time and over 25% taken by the ten largest. This CDR3 comprises 15 residues. The germline V gene has CDR1 SGHTA and CDR2 FQGTGA. The V gene lost 5 bases and the J gene lost 5 bases, with 18 bases spanning the gap. This clonotype came up a few times. Antigen: not known. With a much larger clone just one base away, this may be a read error. The origin of this receptor is a human donor in good health. The specimen was sorted CD4+, CD8+, or CD8+CD57+ T cells (not recorded which) from PBMCs. The chain employs TRBV7-3 and TRBJ1-1; unclear D gene. The CDR3 protein is CASSPQIGGGTEAFF. The DNA of the CDR3 is TGTGCCAGCAGCCCACAAATAGGTGGTGGGACTGAAGCTTTCTTT. Together with reference TRBV7-3 and TRBJ1-1, the CDR3 gives the full variable domain: GAGVSQTPSNKVTEKGKYVELRCDPISGHTALYWYRQSLGQGPEFLIYFQGTGAADDSGLPNDRFFAVRPEGSVSTLKIQRTERGDSAVYLCASSPQIGGGTEAFFGQGTRLTVV.